This T cell receptor beta chain was observed in a study of vaccination and CD4 T cells after COVID-19. The study, taken as a whole, reports: Clonotypes reactive to SARS-CoV-2 had a median that went up from roughly 19 to 38, but not significantly.

With respect to this clonotype: Its target is not known.

Cultured CD4+ T-cell DNA underwent Oncomine TCR Beta short-read sequencing. TCRdb passed the PCR reads through MiXCR, listing each CDR3 protein once. The table has around 25,000 distinct CDR3 sequences, roughly 29% seen once. Time point indicated: late sampling 161 to 241 days after vaccination in three convalescent patients. Described treatment: approximately 11-day PBMC culture with coronavirus spike peptide pools or control peptides (ViraFEST assay). Peptide pool stimulation in ViraFEST expanded antigen-specific T cells, whose TCRs were then sequenced. The sequencing here drew on CD4+ T cells from blood, cultured in vitro, taken about 7 months after SARS-CoV-2 vaccination. This clonotype originated in a human donor who had recovered from COVID-19.

CDR3 region: CASSHGTSGNEQYF. DNA of the CDR3: TGTGCCAGCAGCCACGGGACTAGCGGGAACGAGCAGTACTTC. V is TRBV7-2 and J is TRBJ2-7; 13 bases agree with TRBD2. This CDR3 region has 14 residues. CDR1 is SGHTA, CDR2 FQGNSA, per germline. V was clipped by 5 bases and J by 5 bases; unmatched bases: 3.